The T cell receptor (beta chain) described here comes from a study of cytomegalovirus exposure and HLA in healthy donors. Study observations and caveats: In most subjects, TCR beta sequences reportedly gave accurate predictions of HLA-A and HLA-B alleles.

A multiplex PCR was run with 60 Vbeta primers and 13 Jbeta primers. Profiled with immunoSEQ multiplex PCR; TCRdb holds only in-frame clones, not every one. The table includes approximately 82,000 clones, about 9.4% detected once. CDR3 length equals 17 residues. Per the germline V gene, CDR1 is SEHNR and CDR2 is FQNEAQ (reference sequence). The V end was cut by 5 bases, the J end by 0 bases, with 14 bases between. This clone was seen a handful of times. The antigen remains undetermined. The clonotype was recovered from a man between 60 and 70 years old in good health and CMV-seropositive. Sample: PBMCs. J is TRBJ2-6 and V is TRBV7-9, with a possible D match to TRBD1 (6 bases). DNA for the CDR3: TGTGCCAGCAGCGCCCGGGACACGTACTCTGGGGCCAACGTCCTGACTTTC. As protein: CASSARDTYSGANVLTF.